This T cell receptor (beta chain) was captured by sequencing in a study of blood T cells in healthy people across ages. Study results and limitations: Donors of long life had a larger count of naive CD4+ cells and greater diversity than aged donors.

A remark on this clonotype: Its cognate antigen is unknown.

The germline V and J ends were trimmed by 0 bases and 6 bases, with 19 bases remaining between them. The germline V gene has CDR1 SGDLS and CDR2 YYNGEE. CDR3 length: 17 residues. There were healthy Caucasian individuals from Russia, aged roughly 6 to 100, serving as donors. With a J-beta primer mix and a sample-barcoded 5' primer, a second PCR ran about 6 to 11 cycles. A 12-random-nucleotide template-switch adaptor tagged each cDNA molecule. A single record per CDR3 protein comes from TCRdb applying MiXCR to the 5' RACE reads. The data show about 900,000 distinct CDR3 sequences, about 62% seen once. The chain carries TRBV9 and TRBJ2-1; D is possibly TRBD2 (7 bases). Sequencing was carried out using blood. The receptor's source is a man aged 30-40 years in good health. CDR3 in amino acids: CASSVGGGGSTVNEQFF. The CDR3 DNA follows: TGTGCCAGCAGCGTAGGGGGAGGGGGGTCGACCGTCAATGAGCAGTTCTTC. Complete variable domain (other parts from reference TRBV9 and TRBJ2-1): DSGVTQTPKHLITATGQRVTLRCSPRSGDLSVYWYQQSLDQGLQFLIQYYNGEERAKGNILERFSAQQFPDLHSELNLSSLELGDSALYFCASSVGGGGSTVNEQFFGPGTRLTVL.